The 20 T cell receptor beta chains listed next were all sequenced from one sample in a study of T cells in severe cutaneous drug reactions. Sequenced patients had Stevens-Johnson syndrome or toxic epidermal necrolysis caused by carbamazepine. Libraries were made by iRepertoire multiplex PCR with TCR subtype-specific primers for bulk and single-cell sequencing. TCRdb reprocessed the multiplex PCR reads and stores each CDR3 protein as one record, lacking DNA. In total, the table holds tens of thousands of distinct CDR3 sequences. The sequenced sample was PBMCs. Receptors were obtained from a human donor with toxic epidermal necrolysis, a severe cutaneous drug reaction.

The chain carries TRBV29-1 and TRBJ2-7; TCRdb proposes TRBD1, but this gene call is untestable without DNA. Germline V CDR1 and CDR2: SQVTM, ANQGSEA. The CDR3 totals 14 residues. The CDR3 is CSGTTGTNTYEQYF.

This clonotype registers medium-sized by frequency. V usage is TRBV18 and J usage is TRBJ1-6. The CDR3 sequence is 13 residues long. Germline V gives CDR1 KGHSH, CDR2 LQKENI. CDR3 residues: CASSPGNNSPLHF.

This sequence joins TRBV29-1 and TRBJ2-7; TCRdb's D gene call, TRBD2, goes unchecked for lack of DNA. The CDR3 spans 14 residues. Per the germline V gene, CDR1 is SQVTM and CDR2 is ANQGSEA. The CDR3: CSVEERGPSYEQYF.

The rearrangement joins TRBV28 to TRBJ1-6. Germline lookup yields CDR1 MDHEN and CDR2 SYDVKM. The CDR3 runs 17 residues. The CDR3 sequence is CASTIIEGPTNNSPLHF.

The gene calls are TRBV2 and TRBJ2-1; TCRdb returns TRBD2, unconfirmable since there is no DNA. CDR3 length: 15 amino acids. Germline assignment: CDR1 SNHLY and CDR2 FYNNEI. The CDR3 region is CASSPTAGSYNEQFF.

This chain's CDR3 is CASSILNTEAFF. V usage is TRBV19 and J usage is TRBJ1-1. Looked up from germline, CDR1 is LNHDA and CDR2 is SQIVND (reference sequence). The CDR3 is 12 residues long.

This chain connects TRBV18 to TRBJ2-2. The CDR3 covers 14 residues. Per the germline V gene, CDR1 is KGHSH and CDR2 is LQKENI. The CDR3 reads CASSSSGYTGELFF. Using reference TRBV18 and TRBJ2-2 for the parts outside the CDR3, the full variable domain is NAGVMQNPRHLVRRRGQEARLRCSPMKGHSHVYWYRQLPEEGLKFMVYLQKENIIDESGMPKERFSAEFPKEGPSILRIQQVVRGDSAAYFCASSSSGYTGELFFGEGSRLTVL.

The chain couples TRBV18 to TRBJ2-5. Germline CDR1 KGHSH, CDR2 LQKENI. The CDR3 has 12 amino acids. The CDR3 sequence is CASSPGKETQYF. The variable domain in full, completed from reference TRBV18 and TRBJ2-5, reads NAGVMQNPRHLVRRRGQEARLRCSPMKGHSHVYWYRQLPEEGLKFMVYLQKENIIDESGMPKERFSAEFPKEGPSILRIQQVVRGDSAAYFCASSPGKETQYFGPGTRLLVL.

This chain joins TRBV27 and TRBJ1-1. The CDR3 is 14 residues long. Germline V CDR1 and CDR2: MNHEY, SMNVEV (reference sequence). This CDR3 reads CASSLSSLSTEAFF.

J is TRBJ2-1 and V is TRBV18. Germline CDR1 reads KGHSH; CDR2 reads LQKENI. The CDR3 is 13 amino acids. The CDR3 spells CASSPLLRDEQFF.

The genes are TRBV12-3 or TRBV12-4 and TRBJ2-5; TCRdb gives TRBD2 as the D gene, but with no DNA this cannot be confirmed. The CDR3 is made up of 15 amino acids. CDR3 region: CASSPGLAHQETQYF.

The genes are TRBV24-1 and TRBJ1-5. Germline V gene lookup returns CDR1 KGHDR and CDR2 SFDVKD. The CDR3 is 14 residues long. CDR3 region: CATSDRPSNQPQHF.

The chain employs TRBV7-2 and TRBJ2-1. CDR1 is SGHTA, CDR2 FQGNSA, per germline. The CDR3 length is 13 residues. CDR3: CASVLAGYNEQFF.

V is TRBV4-1 and J is TRBJ2-7; there is no DNA to check the TCRdb D call of TRBD1. The CDR3 length is 15 residues. Germline V CDR1 and CDR2: MGHRA, YSYEKL. This CDR3 is CASSRPSGGAYEQYF.

The V gene is TRBV9, the J gene TRBJ2-6; TCRdb's D call of TRBD2 is untestable without DNA. The CDR3 runs to 17 residues. Germline values: CDR1 SGDLS, CDR2 YYNGEE. CDR3 region: CASSVEDGRSGANVLTF.

The rearrangement links TRBV19 to TRBJ2-7; TCRdb picks TRBD2, but there is no DNA to check that call. Germline assignment: CDR1 LNHDA and CDR2 SQIVND (reference sequence). This CDR3 is 18 amino acids long. The CDR3 loop reads CASSIRGGSSGIPYEQYF. Full variable domain (remainder filled in from reference TRBV19 and TRBJ2-7): DGGITQSPKYLFRKEGQNVTLSCEQNLNHDAMYWYRQDPGQGLRLIYYSQIVNDFQKGDIAEGYSVSREKKESFPLTVTSAQKNPTAFYLCASSIRGGSSGIPYEQYFGPGTRLTVT.

The chain combines TRBV4-2 with TRBJ2-3; the D call of TRBD1 rests on TCRdb alone, since no DNA is present to check it. CDR1 and CDR2 (germline): LGHNA, YNFKEQ. The CDR3 covers 16 residues. The chain's CDR3 is CASSRQQGDFTDTQYF.

The chain joins TRBV6-1 to TRBJ2-7; the TRBD1 assignment by TCRdb is unverifiable without DNA. Germline CDR1 is MNHNS and CDR2 is SASEGT. CDR3 length: 12 amino acids. The CDR3 is CASGETGDEQYF.

V gene TRBV5-1 combines with J gene TRBJ1-2; TCRdb's D call, TRBD1, is unchecked because there is no DNA. Germline-derived CDR1 and CDR2 are SGHRS and YFSETQ. This CDR3 spans 15 amino acids. This CDR3 reads CASSPSTGSTYGYTF.

The CDR3: CAISEDRVSGYTF. This sequence joins TRBV10-3 and TRBJ1-2; TCRdb outputs TRBD1, but without DNA this stays unchecked. CDR3 size: 13 residues. Germline lookup yields CDR1 ENHRY and CDR2 SYGVKD.